The next 31 T cell receptor beta chains were all read from a single sample in a study of blood T cell repertoires in COVID-19. Produced via immunoSEQ multiplex PCR; TCRdb's table is partial and in-frame only. The sample has approximately 250,000 clones; 85% are singletons. The specimen was peripheral blood. Receptors were obtained from a man aged 50-60 years with COVID-19, enrolled during active disease.

The gene calls are TRBV18 and TRBJ2-6, with 9 bases identical to TRBD2. The CDR3 totals 18 residues. The germline V gene has CDR1 KGHSH and CDR2 LQKENI. J was trimmed by 0 bases and V by 3 bases; bases with no gene match: 6. The CDR3 reads CASSPRGGLLSGANVLTF. The CDR3 nucleotides are TGTGCCAGCTCACCGCGGGGGGGACTCCTCTCTGGGGCCAACGTCCTGACTTTC. The variable domain in full, completed from reference TRBV18 and TRBJ2-6, reads NAGVMQNPRHLVRRRGQEARLRCSPMKGHSHVYWYRQLPEEGLKFMVYLQKENIIDESGMPKERFSAEFPKEGPSILRIQQVVRGDSAAYFCASSPRGGLLSGANVLTFGAGSRLTVL.

V usage is TRBV7-2 and J usage is TRBJ2-3; 13 bases map to TRBD2. CDR3 length equals 16 residues. J lost 5 bases, V lost 5 bases, and 7 bases had no gene match. Germline CDR1 is SGHTA and CDR2 is FQGNSA. For the CDR3, the DNA is TGTGCCAGCAGCACGGGACTAGCGGGGTCGGGAGATACGCAGTATTTT. Amino acids: CASSTGLAGSGDTQYF.

The gene calls are TRBV5-5 and TRBJ2-7; TRBD1 agrees at 8 bases. The CDR3 consists of 14 residues. Germline V lookup: CDR1 SGHKS, CDR2 YYEKEE (reference sequence). J gave up 5 bases and V 4 bases, and 8 bases lay outside the gene matches. The CDR3 DNA follows: TGTGCCAGCAGCCGCAGACAGGGGTACGACGAGCAGTACTTC. This sequence encodes CASSRRQGYDEQYF. Full variable domain (outside the CDR3, taken from reference TRBV5-5 and TRBJ2-7): DAGVTQSPTHLIKTRGQQVTLRCSPISGHKSVSWYQQVLGQGPQFIFQYYEKEERGRGNFPDRFSARQFPNYSSELNVNALLLGDSALYLCASSRRQGYDEQYFGPGTRLTVT.

The V call is TRBV2, the J call TRBJ1-6; possibly TRBD1 for D (5 bases). Germline CDR1 and CDR2: SNHLY and FYNNEI. The V end was cut by 8 bases, the J end by 3 bases, with 14 bases between. The CDR3 sequence is 15 residues long. CDR3 region: CASLDNRNYNSPLHF. CDR3 bases: TGTGCCAGCTTGGACAACAGAAACTATAATTCACCCCTCCACTTT.

The V call is TRBV5-3, the J call TRBJ2-3; TRBD2 is a possible D gene (6 bases). TRBV5-3 is an ORF for which the function is uncertain. CDR3 length: 16 residues. V was pared by 1 base and J by 3 bases, with 15 bases between. The CDR3 region is CARSLPRTTATDTQYF. The CDR3 DNA reads TGTGCCAGAAGCTTGCCGAGGACTACCGCTACAGATACGCAGTATTTT.

V is TRBV30 and J is TRBJ2-7; 7 bases are a match to TRBD1. The ends lost 7 bases at V and 0 bases at J; junction bases unmatched: 15. This CDR3 comprises 16 residues. CDR1 GTSNPN and CDR2 SVGIG come from the germline V gene (reference sequence). The CDR3, as DNA: TGTGCCTTAAAGGCGACCGGGACAGTGTTCTCCTACGAGCAGTACTTC. Translating gives CALKATGTVFSYEQYF.

This clone was picked up one time. This rearrangement joins TRBV9 to TRBJ2-2; D is unclear. The CDR3 spans 15 residues. Germline V CDR1 and CDR2: SGDLS, YYNGEE. V was shortened by 0 bases and J by 4 bases, with 10 bases between the two germline ends. The DNA of the CDR3 is TGTGCCAGCAGCGTAGGCGGAATGAGCACCGGGGAGCTGTTTTTT. Encoded protein: CASSVGGMSTGELFF.

V usage is TRBV20-1 and J usage is TRBJ2-2; no clear D. Germline assignment: CDR1 DFQATT and CDR2 SNEGSKA (reference sequence). V was clipped by 3 bases and J by 1 base, with 3 bases between them. The CDR3 totals 12 residues. The chain's CDR3 is CSASLNTGELFF. The CDR3 bases are TGCAGTGCTAGTCTGAACACCGGGGAGCTGTTTTTT.

J is TRBJ1-1 and V is TRBV19, with 7 nucleotides matching TRBD1. This CDR3 is 14 amino acids long. CDR1 and CDR2 from the germline V gene are LNHDA and SQIVND (reference sequence). Unmatched junction bases numbered 3, after V lost 4 bases and J lost 1 base. CDR3 residues: CASSTGQKNTEAFF. The CDR3 DNA follows: TGTGCCAGTAGTACGGGACAGAAGAACACTGAAGCTTTCTTT.

This chain connects TRBV5-1 to TRBJ2-7; 7 nucleotides agree with TRBD1. The CDR3 contains 13 residues. CDR1 SGHRS and CDR2 YFSETQ come from the germline V gene. V gave up 0 bases and J gave up 6 bases; unmatched junction bases: 3. The CDR3 protein is CASSLGDSSEQYF. CDR3 coding DNA: TGCGCCAGCAGCTTGGGGGACAGTAGCGAGCAGTACTTC.

The genes are TRBV3-1 (or the pseudogene TRBV3-2) and TRBJ1-1; 9 bases are a match to TRBD1. The germline V gene has CDR1 LGHDT and CDR2 YNNKEL (reference sequence). The V and J ends lost 0 bases and 0 bases, in that order; junction bases with no gene match: 5. CDR3 length: 17 residues. The CDR3 DNA reads TGTGCCAGCAGCCAAGATCTTGGGACAGGGCTGAACACTGAAGCTTTCTTT. It is translated as CASSQDLGTGLNTEAFF.

The rearrangement links TRBV11-1 to TRBJ2-1; perhaps TRBD1 as D (5 bases). V lost 1 base and J lost 3, with 10 bases in between. The CDR3 contains 15 residues. The germline gives CDR1 SGHAT, CDR2 FQDESV (reference sequence). In nucleotides, the CDR3 is TGTGCCAGCAGCTTAGTCAGGGTAGGCTACAATGAGCAGTTCTTC. Translated, it gives CASSLVRVGYNEQFF.

The chain joins TRBV11-1 to TRBJ2-3; 8 nucleotides match TRBD1. The CDR3 consists of 14 residues. Germline V gene data show CDR1 as SGHAT and CDR2 as FQDESV (reference sequence). J was trimmed by 2 bases and V by 6 bases; bases with no gene match: 4. CDR3 sequence reads: CASRSGGITDTQYF. The CDR3 DNA follows: TGTGCCAGCAGATCAGGGGGCATCACAGATACGCAGTATTTT. The full variable domain, in which reference TRBV11-1 and TRBJ2-3 provide the parts outside the CDR3, is EAEVAQSPRYKITEKSQAVAFWCDPISGHATLYWYRQILGQGPELLVQFQDESVVDDSQLPKDRFSAERLKGVDSTLKIQPAELGDSAMYLCASRSGGITDTQYFGPGTRLTVL.

This chain joins TRBV28 and TRBJ1-2; TRBD1 might be the D (5 bases). Germline V gene data show CDR1 as MDHEN and CDR2 as SYDVKM. The CDR3 is made up of 12 amino acids. V gave up 4 bases and J gave up 8 bases, with 11 bases separating them. The DNA of the CDR3 is TGTGCCAGCAGTTCGCAGGGCGCGGGCTACACCTTC. Its translation: CASSSQGAGYTF.

V is TRBV29-1 and J is TRBJ1-1; D possibly corresponds to TRBD1 (6 bases). The V gene's germline CDR1 is SQVTM and CDR2 ANQGSEA. V dropped 7 bases and J dropped 1 base, with 13 bases sitting between them. The CDR3 sequence is 13 residues long. The CDR3 loop reads CSAGGQRNTEAFF. The DNA of the CDR3 is TGCAGCGCTGGAGGACAGCGGAACACTGAAGCTTTCTTT.

This clone was seen a few times. The chain uses TRBV21-1 and TRBJ2-2; TRBD2 is the table's D call and was not checked against the DNA. TRBV21-1 is a documented pseudogene. CDR3 length: 17 residues. The CDR3 sequence: CASSTKGGGHYTGELFF. The CDR3 coding sequence is TGTGCCAGCAGCACGAAGGGCGGGGGCCATTACACCGGGGAGCTGTTTTTT.

The chain joins TRBV5-8 to TRBJ1-1; 8 bases align to TRBD1. Germline trimming cut 4 bases from V and 1 base from J; bases unmatched to any gene: 6. There are 15 residues in the CDR3. Germline-derived CDR1 and CDR2 are SGHTS and YDEGEE. Here the CDR3 DNA reads TGTGCCAGCAGCATCGGACAGGGACCGAACACTGAAGCTTTCTTT. Translating it yields CASSIGQGPNTEAFF.

The chain employs TRBV29-1 and TRBJ2-7; D not resolved. V was cut by 0 bases and J by 0 bases, with 6 bases left in between. The CDR3 loop spans 13 amino acids. CDR1 is SQVTM and CDR2 is ANQGSEA in the germline V gene. CDR3 region: CSVEDDISYEQYF. The CDR3 DNA reads TGCAGCGTTGAAGATGACATCTCCTACGAGCAGTACTTC.

The chain joins TRBV4-1 to TRBJ1-4; 7 positions match TRBD1. The CDR3 spans 12 residues. V shed 8 bases, J shed 5 bases, and the junction held 2 bases outside the gene matches. Germline V gene lookup returns CDR1 MGHRA and CDR2 YSYEKL. The CDR3 sequence: CASQQGNEKLFF. Written as DNA, the CDR3 is TGCGCCAGCCAACAGGGGAATGAAAAACTGTTTTTT.

The chain has TRBV20-1 and TRBJ2-2; D might be TRBD1 (5 bases). Germline values: CDR1 DFQATT, CDR2 SNEGSKA (reference sequence). V gave up 3 bases and J gave up 6 bases, with 17 bases separating them. This CDR3 comprises 15 residues. Written as DNA, the CDR3 is TGCAGTGCTAGTCCCGGGTCAGGGCTGGCCGGGGAGCTGTTTTTT. This sequence encodes CSASPGSGLAGELFF.

This clone was seen only a few times. This rearrangement joins TRBV7-9 to TRBJ2-7, with TRBD1 matching 8 bases. Germline V gene lookup returns CDR1 SEHNR and CDR2 FQNEAQ (reference sequence). The CDR3 totals 13 residues. The V segment lost 3 bases and the J segment 2 bases; nucleotides outside the gene matches: 0. CDR3 protein: CASSLTGAYEQYF. The CDR3 coding sequence is TGTGCCAGCAGCTTGACAGGGGCCTACGAGCAGTACTTC.

V usage is TRBV5-4 and J usage is TRBJ1-1; 9 nucleotides agree with TRBD1. With V trimmed by 3 bases and J by 7 bases, 10 bases remained unmatched. The germline V gene has CDR1 SGHNT and CDR2 YYREEE (reference sequence). The CDR3 has 15 residues. In DNA form, the CDR3 reads TGTGCCAGCAGCTCCGACAGGGGGTCTACCATTGAAGCTTTCTTT. It codes for CASSSDRGSTIEAFF.

In this sample, this clone turned up once. This rearrangement joins TRBV10-1 to TRBJ2-3; TRBD2 matches at 9 bases. Trimming at V came to 5 bases and at J to 1 base, leaving 4 bases not matched to a gene. This CDR3 is 15 amino acids long. The germline V gene has CDR1 WNHNN and CDR2 SYGVQD (reference sequence). The DNA for the CDR3 is TGCGCCAGCAGTAGAGCTAGCGGGGGCACAGATACGCAGTATTTT. It yields the protein CASSRASGGTDTQYF.

This rearrangement joins TRBV18 to TRBJ1-3; no clear D. CDR1 KGHSH and CDR2 LQKENI come from the germline V gene. CDR3 length: 15 residues. V was cut by 3 bases and J by 2 bases, with 11 bases left in between. This CDR3 is CASSPGRMPGNTIYF. The CDR3 nucleotides are TGTGCCAGCTCACCGGGCAGGATGCCTGGAAACACCATATATTTT.

The chain couples TRBV5-1 to TRBJ2-5, with 9 bases lining up with TRBD2. CDR1 is SGHRS, CDR2 YFSETQ, per germline. The CDR3 is 15 amino acids. V was pared by 4 bases and J by 4 bases, with 8 bases of the junction left unmatched. CDR3 nucleotides: TGCGCCAGCAGCCCAGCGGGGGGAAAAGGAGAGACCCAGTACTTC. Encoded protein: CASSPAGGKGETQYF.

The CDR3: CAISEGGNSNQPQHF. CDR3 DNA: TGTGCCATCAGTGAGGGAGGGAATAGCAATCAGCCCCAGCATTTT. This chain uses TRBV10-3 with TRBJ1-5; no clear D. The CDR3 covers 15 residues. Germline V CDR1 and CDR2: ENHRY, SYGVKD. The V and J ends lost 2 bases and 0 bases respectively, with 8 bases between them.

This sequence joins TRBV2 and TRBJ1-3; D gene ambiguous. V dropped 8 bases and J dropped 1 base, with 6 bases sitting between them. Per the germline V gene, CDR1 is SNHLY and CDR2 is FYNNEI. The CDR3 is 12 amino acids. CDR3 region: CASVSSGNTIYF. DNA for the CDR3: TGTGCCAGCGTATCTTCTGGAAACACCATATATTTT.

The chain uses TRBV30 and TRBJ1-2, with a tentative D call TRBD1 (6 bases). V lost 3 bases to trimming and J lost 8 bases, with 16 bases between them. The CDR3 totals 13 residues. Germline V gene data show CDR1 as GTSNPN and CDR2 as SVGIG (reference sequence). The CDR3 DNA reads TGTGCCTGGAGAACACAGGGAGCGGGAGGCTACACCTTC. Translated, it gives CAWRTQGAGGYTF.

This clone turned up a few times. This rearrangement joins TRBV14 to TRBJ2-2; 9 nucleotides line up with TRBD2. V was pared by 3 bases and J by 1 base, with 6 bases of the junction left unmatched. Germline V gene sequence: CDR1 SGHDN, CDR2 FVKESK. The CDR3 has 17 residues. The CDR3 spells CASSHSPSGVNTGELFF. The DNA for the CDR3 is TGTGCCAGCAGCCATTCACCTAGCGGGGTGAACACCGGGGAGCTGTTTTTT.

The V gene is TRBV24-1, the J gene TRBJ1-1, with 9 bases identical to TRBD1. With 4 bases clipped from V and 4 bases from J, the junction kept 6 bases outside the gene matches. CDR1 and CDR2 (germline): KGHDR, SFDVKD. CDR3 length: 15 residues. CDR3 coding DNA: TGTGCCACCAGTGACCCGGGACAGGGTGCCACTGAAGCTTTCTTT. Amino acids: CATSDPGQGATEAFF.

This sequence joins TRBV2 and TRBJ2-2; 7 bases are shared with TRBD2. Germline-derived CDR1 and CDR2 are SNHLY and FYNNEI. This CDR3 is built from 15 residues. With V trimmed by 6 bases and J by 4 bases, 8 bases remained unmatched. The CDR3 protein is CASRPIIAGTGELFF. The CDR3, as DNA: TGTGCCAGCAGACCGATAATAGCGGGCACCGGGGAGCTGTTTTTT.